These 19 T cell receptor beta chains originate from one sample sequenced in a study of T cell responses to AZD1222 COVID-19 vaccine. TCRdb's copy holds only in-frame clones and misses some; the assay was immunoSEQ multiplex PCR. Of 150,000 or so clones in the sample, 86% are singletons; the top ten hold roughly 5%. The input for sequencing was peripheral blood, taken on day 0 of MenACWY control vaccination. Every receptor here comes from an adult in good health.

This chain connects TRBV2 to TRBJ1-1, with a tentative D call TRBD1 (6 bases). Trimming shortened V by 10 bases and J by 0 bases, and 21 bases separated the two germline ends. Germline lookup yields CDR1 SNHLY and CDR2 FYNNEI. The CDR3 extends over 16 amino acids. Here the CDR3 DNA reads TGTGCCATGACAGGAGTGGAAGGGAAAATGAACACTGAAGCTTTCTTT. Protein: CAMTGVEGKMNTEAFF.

As concerns this clone: Being one base from a much bigger clone, this may be a read error. Other DNA sequences in the sample encode the same CDR3. This chain links TRBV4-1 with TRBJ1-2, with D hard to call. V was pared by 0 bases and J by 2 bases, with 4 bases between. Per the germline V gene, CDR1 is MGHRA and CDR2 is YSYEKL. The length of the CDR3 is 13 residues. The CDR3 coding sequence is TGCGCCAGCAGCCAAGACGGGAACTATGGCTACACCTTC. It codes for CASSQDGNYGYTF.

The J gene is TRBJ1-1, the V gene TRBV5-1; TRBD1 matches 8 bases. The CDR3 has 15 amino acids. Germline V gene data show CDR1 as SGHRS and CDR2 as YFSETQ. The V and J ends lost 3 bases and 3 bases, in that order; junction bases with no gene match: 7. The CDR3 loop is CASSSNDRGYTEAFF. In DNA form, the CDR3 reads TGCGCCAGCAGCTCCAACGACAGGGGCTACACTGAAGCTTTCTTT. The full variable domain, with the rest looked up from reference TRBV5-1 and TRBJ1-1, is KAGVTQTPRYLIKTRGQQVTLSCSPISGHRSVSWYQQTPGQGLQFLFEYFSETQRNKGNFPGRFSGRQFSNSRSEMNVSTLELGDSALYLCASSSNDRGYTEAFFGQGTRLTVV.

The CDR3 nucleotides are TGTGCCAGCGGCCCCGTTGGACAGGGATCAATTGAGCAGTTCTTC. Protein: CASGPVGQGSIEQFF. This sequence joins TRBV6-5 and TRBJ2-1, with 8 bases aligning to TRBD1. After removal of 8 bases from V and 9 bases from J, the junction contained 15 bases not matched to a gene. The CDR3 runs to 15 residues. CDR1 is MNHEY and CDR2 is SVGAGI in the germline V gene.

The rearrangement joins TRBV4-1 to TRBJ2-7; either TRBD1 or TRBD2 may fit D (5 bases each). Trimming removed 1 base at V and 5 bases at J, with 15 bases between. Germline V gene lookup returns CDR1 MGHRA and CDR2 YSYEKL. This CDR3 comprises 15 residues. CDR3 nucleotide sequence: TGCGCCAGCAGCCAAGTCGGTAGAGGGGCAGACGAGCAGTACTTC. It specifies CASSQVGRGADEQYF.

The rearrangement links TRBV28 to TRBJ1-5; no reliable D call. The germline V gene has CDR1 MDHEN and CDR2 SYDVKM. The CDR3 is made up of 12 amino acids. V was cut by 3 bases and J by 12 bases, with 12 bases left in between. The CDR3 nucleotides are TGTGCCAGCAGTTTCGGGGAGGGTCTCCAGCATTTT. Amino acid sequence: CASSFGEGLQHF.

The rearrangement joins TRBV9 to TRBJ1-6, with D unclear. Germline lookup yields CDR1 SGDLS and CDR2 YYNGEE. V dropped 3 bases and J dropped 9 bases, with 10 bases sitting between them. The CDR3 runs 13 residues. This CDR3 reads CASSARLSSPLHF. DNA of the CDR3: TGTGCCAGCAGCGCCCGTTTGAGTTCACCCCTCCACTTT.

This clone was recorded a few times. V and J are TRBV19 and TRBJ1-2; weak D call: TRBD1 (5 bases). The V end was cut by 6 bases, the J end by 8 bases, with 22 bases between. The length of the CDR3 is 15 residues. Germline V gene lookup returns CDR1 LNHDA and CDR2 SQIVND (reference sequence). CDR3 protein: CASSGPPGGSGGYTF. In DNA form, the CDR3 reads TGTGCCAGTAGCGGCCCTCCGGGGGGATCCGGGGGCTACACCTTC.

The CDR3 here is CASSPDGLRLEAFF. Written as DNA, the CDR3 is TGTGCCAGCTCACCAGACGGCCTCCGTCTTGAAGCTTTCTTT. The chain uses TRBV18 and TRBJ1-1, with D hard to call. This CDR3 region has 14 residues. Trimming stripped 2 bases from V and 7 bases from J, with 14 bases between. Looked up from germline, CDR1 is KGHSH and CDR2 is LQKENI.

This clone was counted once. The chain links TRBV7-3 to TRBJ1-2; 12 nucleotides align to TRBD1. This CDR3 has 16 residues. Germline values: CDR1 SGHTA, CDR2 FQGTGA. The V and J ends lost 6 bases and 6 bases, in that order; junction bases with no gene match: 11. CDR3 amino acids: CASSLGTGGEGNGYTF. The CDR3 DNA follows: TGTGCCAGCAGTTTAGGGACAGGGGGCGAAGGGAATGGCTACACCTTC.

The chain combines TRBV7-8 with TRBJ2-2; D not certain. Trimming cost V 1 base and J 6 bases, with 9 bases left between them. This CDR3 is built from 14 residues. Germline V CDR1 and CDR2: SGHVS, FQNEAQ. The CDR3 DNA reads TGTGCCAGCAGCTTAGGTCGCCAGGCCGGGGAGCTGTTTTTT. Translation: CASSLGRQAGELFF.

V is TRBV4-2 and J is TRBJ2-1, with 8 nucleotides matching TRBD2. The CDR3 is 16 residues long. Germline CDR1 is LGHNA and CDR2 is YNFKEQ. V trimming: 0 bases; J trimming: 7 bases; junction bases outside the gene matches: 8. The CDR3 protein is CASSQDLGVAGNEQFF. The CDR3 DNA sequence: TGTGCCAGCAGCCAAGATCTCGGGGTAGCGGGAAATGAGCAGTTCTTC.

The chain employs TRBV3-1 (or the pseudogene TRBV3-2) and TRBJ2-7; D not resolved. Germline V gene sequence: CDR1 LGHDT, CDR2 YNNKEL (reference sequence). The CDR3 contains 12 residues. The V gene lost 1 base and the J gene lost 2 bases, with 3 bases spanning the gap. This chain's CDR3 is CASSQGPYEQYV. The CDR3 DNA reads as TGTGCCAGCAGCCAAGGGCCCTACGAGCAGTACGTC.

The chain uses TRBV4-1 and TRBJ2-2, with TRBD2 matching 9 bases. Trimming took 6 bases from V and 6 from J; bases not matched to a gene: 11. Per the germline V gene, CDR1 is MGHRA and CDR2 is YSYEKL. The CDR3 consists of 16 residues. This CDR3 is CASRREGRNAAGELFF. Here the CDR3 DNA reads TGCGCCAGCAGGCGGGAGGGGCGGAATGCGGCCGGGGAGCTGTTTTTT.

This clone was seen only a few times. This chain connects TRBV13 to TRBJ2-7, with a weak D call TRBD1 (8 bases). Between the trimmed V and J ends, which lost 3 bases and 2 bases, there was a span of 17 bases. Germline V gene data show CDR1 as PRHDT and CDR2 as FYEKMQ (reference sequence). The CDR3 has 16 residues. The DNA for the CDR3 is TGTGCCAGCAGCTTTAAGGGGGGGACAGGCGCCTACGAGCAGTACTTC. Protein product: CASSFKGGTGAYEQYF.

This clone was seen just once. The rearrangement uses TRBV7-2 and TRBJ2-3; D possibly corresponds to TRBD2 (7 bases). Trimming removed 3 bases at V and 4 bases at J, with 11 bases between. The CDR3 runs 14 residues. Per germline, CDR1 SGHTA and CDR2 FQGNSA. This chain's CDR3 is CASSLGGPPDTQYF. As DNA, the CDR3 is TGTGCCAGCAGCTTGGGGGGGCCGCCAGATACGCAGTATTTT.

J is TRBJ2-5 and V is TRBV28, with TRBD1 matching 8 bases. After removal of 6 bases from V and 1 base from J, the junction contained 10 bases not matched to a gene. The CDR3 extends over 16 amino acids. Germline CDR1 MDHEN, CDR2 SYDVKM. The CDR3 DNA is TGTGCCAGCAGCCAAGCAGGGGGCGCGGGCCAAGAGACCCAGTACTTC. It is translated as CASSQAGGAGQETQYF.

The chain links TRBV7-9 to TRBJ2-5; no firm D call. CDR1 is SEHNR, CDR2 FQNEAQ, per germline (reference sequence). This CDR3 has 14 amino acids. The V gene lost 0 bases and the J gene lost 4 bases, with 9 bases spanning the gap. Here the CDR3 reads CASSLAGPGETQYF. The DNA of the CDR3 is TGTGCCAGCAGCTTAGCGGGCCCCGGAGAGACCCAGTACTTC.

The chain uses TRBV11-3 and TRBJ2-2; D unresolved. Trimming pared 5 bases from V and 4 bases from J, leaving 11 bases between. This CDR3 has 14 amino acids. The germline CDR1 and CDR2 sequences are SGHNT and YENEEA. The CDR3 loop is CASSPTVTTGELFF. The CDR3 nucleotides read TGTGCCAGCAGCCCTACAGTGACCACCGGGGAGCTGTTTTTT. The full variable domain, in which reference TRBV11-3 and TRBJ2-2 provide the parts outside the CDR3, is EAGVVQSPRYKIIEKKQPVAFWCNPISGHNTLYWYLQNLGQGPELLIRYENEEAVDDSQLPKDRFSAERLKGVDSTLKIQPAELGDSAVYLCASSPTVTTGELFFGEGSRLTVL.